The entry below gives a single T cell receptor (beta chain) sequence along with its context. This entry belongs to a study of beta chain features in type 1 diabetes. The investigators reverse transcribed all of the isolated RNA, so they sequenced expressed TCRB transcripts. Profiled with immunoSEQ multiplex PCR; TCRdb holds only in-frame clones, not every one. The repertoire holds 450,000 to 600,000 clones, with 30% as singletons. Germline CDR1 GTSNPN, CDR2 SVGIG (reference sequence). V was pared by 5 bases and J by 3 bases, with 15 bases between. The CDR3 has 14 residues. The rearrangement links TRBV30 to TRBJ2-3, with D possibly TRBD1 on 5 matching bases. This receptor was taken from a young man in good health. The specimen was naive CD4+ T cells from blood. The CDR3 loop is CAWGTGAWTDTQYF. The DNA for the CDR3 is TGTGCCTGGGGAACAGGAGCTTGGACAGATACGCAGTATTTT.